The clone carrying this TCR beta chain was found many times. This entry belongs to a study of regulatory T cells in long-lasting Graves disease. CDR3-region Arm-PCR and iRepertoire HTBI primers produced the TCR beta libraries. In TCRdb, the multiplex PCR reads were re-called with MiXCR into one record per CDR3 protein. The table has around 450,000 distinct CDR3 sequences, roughly 21% seen once. Documented time point: persistent/refractory GD, antithyroid drugs over 5 years with positive TRAb. The TCR library was made from RNA that had been extracted from PBMCs in TRIzol. The clonotype was recovered from a female donor with Graves disease. The input for sequencing was peripheral blood mononuclear cells (PBMCs), taken when the disease was refractory, from a patient treated with antithyroid drugs.

The CDR3 spells CASSLWGRMNTEAFF. CDR3 DNA: TGTGCCAGCAGTTTATGGGGCAGAATGAACACTGAAGCTTTCTTT. The chain carries TRBV28 and TRBJ1-1; D is ambiguous. The CDR3 runs to 15 residues. The V end lost 0 bases, the J end lost 0 bases, and 8 bases lay between the germline ends. The germline CDR1 and CDR2 sequences are MDHEN and SYDVKM.